This TCR beta chain originates from a study of T cells in Graves' hyperthyroidism and ophthalmopathy. Overall study results and limits: Within blood appeared most thyroid clonotypes that had expanded above 0.001.

The CDR3 is made up of 19 amino acids. V lost 3 bases to trimming and J lost 0 bases; unmatched junction nucleotides: 6. Germline-derived CDR1 and CDR2 are SGHDN and FVKESK. Amplification of TCR beta CDR3 regions was performed using RNA transcripts as template. In the first-round RT-PCR of the TCR CDR3, the HTBI primer set was used. MiXCR, run by TCRdb on the multiplex PCR reads, gives a single entry per CDR3 protein. The table shows 690,000 or so distinct CDR3 sequences, with around 19% occurring only once. Comments on this clonotype: Its specificity is not known.

The source material was blood. This chain connects TRBV14 to TRBJ2-1; TRBD2 matches at 15 bases. The source of this sequence is a woman in her forties or fifties with Graves' hyperthyroidism that later progressed to Graves' ophthalmopathy. CDR3 sequence: CASSQPGLAGGHSYNEQFF. The DNA of the CDR3 is TGTGCCAGCAGCCAGCCGGGACTAGCGGGGGGCCACTCCTACAATGAGCAGTTCTTC. The full variable domain, completed using reference TRBV14 and TRBJ2-1, is EAGVTQFPSHSVIEKGQTVTLRCDPISGHDNLYWYRRVMGKEIKFLLHFVKESKQDESGMPNNRFLAERTGGTYSTLKVQPAELEDSGVYFCASSQPGLAGGHSYNEQFFGPGTRLTVL.